The present T cell receptor beta chain was sequenced within a study of cytomegalovirus exposure and HLA in healthy donors. Notes on the study in general: In an earlier analysis, about 87% or about 30%: the productive usage of most TCR beta V segments. It was shown in a later analysis that HLA-associated TCR beta chains were more clonally expanded than other, equally common chains. V- and J-gene trimming in TCR beta was tied to a missense DCLRE1C variant by an analysis performed later. Presence/absence analyses supposed approximately even sequencing depth among donors.

As regards this clone: Its target is unknown.

Per germline, CDR1 MNHEY and CDR2 SVGAGI. The germline V and J ends were trimmed by 5 bases and 11 bases, with 12 bases remaining between them. The CDR3 consists of 11 residues. Amplification used 60 Vbeta primers and 13 Jbeta primers. TCRdb keeps only in-frame clones here, not all; method: immunoSEQ multiplex PCR. The sample includes more than 65,000 clones, almost 85% of them seen just once. Sequencing used PBMCs. This clonotype was sampled from a man between 18 and 29 years old in good health and CMV-seronegative. The V gene is TRBV6-5, the J gene TRBJ1-1; D is possibly TRBD1 (6 bases). This CDR3 reads CASSPGVEAFF. The CDR3 nucleotides are TGTGCCAGCAGTCCAGGGGTCGAGGCTTTCTTT.